The 30 T cell receptor beta chains listed next were all sequenced from one sample in a study of technical replicates of blood from a few donors. Libraries were prepared by immunoSEQ multiplex PCR; TCRdb keeps only in-frame clonotypes and omits some of them. This sample yields 75,000 to 100,000 clones, of which about 94% are seen a single time; approximately 0.24% belongs to the top ten. Material for sequencing was T cells isolated from PBMCs. These receptors originate from a human donor in good health.

The V and J genes are TRBV28 and TRBJ2-1, with D perhaps matching TRBD2 (5 bases). In germline, CDR1 is MDHEN, CDR2 SYDVKM. Trimming removed 8 bases from V and 4 bases from J, with 9 bases in between. The CDR3 has 12 amino acids. CDR3 amino acids: CASGSGYNEQFF. The CDR3 DNA sequence: TGTGCCAGCGGAAGCGGATACAATGAGCAGTTCTTC. Looking up the rest from reference TRBV28 and TRBJ2-1 gives the full variable domain: DVKVTQSSRYLVKRTGEKVFLECVQDMDHENMFWYRQDPGLGLRLIYFSYDVKMKEKGDIPEGYSVSREKKERFSLILESASTNQTSMYLCASGSGYNEQFFGPGTRLTVL.

CDR3 in amino acids: CASRTPLDRGNTEAFF. The DNA of the CDR3 is TGTGCCAGTCGCACTCCGTTGGACAGGGGTAACACTGAAGCTTTCTTT. V and J are TRBV19 and TRBJ1-1; TRBD1 aligns across 9 bases. Germline values: CDR1 LNHDA, CDR2 SQIVND (reference sequence). CDR3 length: 16 amino acids. The junction had 12 bases not matched to a gene; V was cut back by 8 bases and J by 2 bases.

The J gene is TRBJ1-3, the V gene TRBV4-1; D is uncertain. Trimming shortened V by 0 bases and J by 1 base, and 10 bases separated the two germline ends. Germline CDR1 and CDR2: MGHRA and YSYEKL. The CDR3 consists of 16 residues. CDR3: CASSQELRASGNTIYF. As DNA, the CDR3 is TGCGCCAGCAGCCAAGAATTGCGGGCATCTGGAAACACCATATATTTT.

The chain carries TRBV27 and TRBJ2-7, with a weak D call TRBD2 (6 bases). The CDR3 sequence is 14 residues long. CDR1 MNHEY and CDR2 SMNVEV come from the germline V gene (reference sequence). Trimming pared 6 bases from V and 4 bases from J, leaving 16 bases between. CDR3 nucleotide sequence: TGTGCCAGCAGCAACCTTAGCGGTTTATACGAGCAGTACTTC. Its translation is CASSNLSGLYEQYF.

This sequence joins TRBV7-3 and TRBJ1-2; perhaps TRBD1 as D (5 bases). CDR1 SGHTA and CDR2 FQGTGA come from the germline V gene. V lost 5 bases and J 7 bases, leaving 17 bases between the germline ends. The CDR3 is made up of 14 amino acids. This CDR3 reads CASSPNGGRSGYTF. In nucleotides, the CDR3 is TGTGCCAGCAGCCCAAACGGGGGAAGGAGTGGCTACACCTTC.

The CDR3 coding sequence is TGTGCCAGCAGCGTTTGGGACAGCGATCAGCCCCAGCATTTT. This encodes CASSVWDSDQPQHF. V gene TRBV9 combines with J gene TRBJ1-5, with TRBD1 matching over 7 bases. This CDR3 is 14 amino acids long. V trimming: 2 bases; J trimming: 5 bases; junction bases outside the gene matches: 4. The germline gives CDR1 SGDLS, CDR2 YYNGEE.

The J gene is TRBJ2-3, the V gene TRBV19; 9 bases are a match to TRBD2. This CDR3 spans 14 amino acids. The junction had 3 bases not matched to a gene; V was cut back by 7 bases and J by 1 base. Germline V gene data show CDR1 as LNHDA and CDR2 as SQIVND (reference sequence). As DNA, the CDR3 is TGTGCCAGTACGACTAGCGGACGCACAGATACGCAGTATTTT. Translating it yields CASTTSGRTDTQYF. Drawing the rest from reference TRBV19 and TRBJ2-3, the complete variable domain is DGGITQSPKYLFRKEGQNVTLSCEQNLNHDAMYWYRQDPGQGLRLIYYSQIVNDFQKGDIAEGYSVSREKKESFPLTVTSAQKNPTAFYLCASTTSGRTDTQYFGPGTRLTVL.

The gene calls are TRBV28 and TRBJ1-3; 7 nucleotides line up with TRBD1. CDR3 size: 15 residues. From germline, CDR1 is MDHEN and CDR2 SYDVKM. Germline trimming cut 6 bases from V and 0 bases from J; bases unmatched to any gene: 5. The CDR3 protein is CASSQGQISGNTIYF. In DNA form, the CDR3 reads TGTGCCAGCAGCCAGGGACAGATCTCTGGAAACACCATATATTTT.

The chain recombines TRBV6-6 with TRBJ1-3; TRBD1 matches at 8 bases. This CDR3 comprises 15 residues. The germline gives CDR1 MNHNY, CDR2 SVGAGI (reference sequence). The V segment lost 5 bases and the J segment 7 bases; nucleotides outside the gene matches: 10. The CDR3 protein is CASSPPGTGRNTIYF. CDR3 nucleotides: TGTGCCAGCAGTCCTCCCGGGACAGGACGGAACACCATATATTTT.

The gene calls are TRBV7-6 and TRBJ2-7, with 9 positions matching TRBD2. V lost 1 base to trimming and J lost 4 bases; unmatched junction nucleotides: 11. CDR1 and CDR2 (germline): SGHVS, FNYEAQ. The CDR3 has 17 amino acids. DNA for the CDR3: TGTGCCAGCAGCTTAGGTGGTGGTAGCGGGAGTATTTACGAGCAGTACTTC. Residues: CASSLGGGSGSIYEQYF. The variable domain in full, completed from reference TRBV7-6 and TRBJ2-7, reads GAGVSQSPRYKVTKRGQDVALRCDPISGHVSLYWYRQALGQGPEFLTYFNYEAQQDKSGLPNDRFSAERPEGSISTLTIQRTEQRDSAMYRCASSLGGGSGSIYEQYFGPGTRLTVT.

This clone was observed a few times. The V gene is TRBV19, the J gene TRBJ1-1, with 8 bases aligning to TRBD1. Trimming removed 3 bases from V and 2 bases from J; junction bases left unmatched: 2. Germline V gene lookup returns CDR1 LNHDA and CDR2 SQIVND (reference sequence). This CDR3 is built from 14 residues. CDR3 protein: CASSIQGANTEAFF. The CDR3 coding sequence is TGTGCCAGTAGTATTCAGGGGGCAAACACTGAAGCTTTCTTT. The full variable domain, rest sourced from reference TRBV19 and TRBJ1-1, is DGGITQSPKYLFRKEGQNVTLSCEQNLNHDAMYWYRQDPGQGLRLIYYSQIVNDFQKGDIAEGYSVSREKKESFPLTVTSAQKNPTAFYLCASSIQGANTEAFFGQGTRLTVV.

The chain couples TRBV7-8 to TRBJ1-5; TRBD1 aligns across 9 bases. CDR3 length: 16 residues. J lost 7 bases, V lost 1 base, and 8 bases had no gene match. Germline CDR1 is SGHVS and CDR2 is FQNEAQ. This CDR3 reads CASSLVRDRVGQPQHF. The CDR3 nucleotides are TGTGCCAGCAGCTTAGTGAGGGACAGGGTAGGGCAGCCCCAGCATTTT. Full variable domain (outside the CDR3, taken from reference TRBV7-8 and TRBJ1-5): GAGVSQSPRYKVAKRGQDVALRCDPISGHVSLFWYQQALGQGPEFLTYFQNEAQLDKSGLPSDRFFAERPEGSVSTLKIQRTQQEDSAVYLCASSLVRDRVGQPQHFGDGTRLSIL.

The chain is built from TRBV5-1 and TRBJ2-7, with D maybe TRBD1 (7 bases). The CDR3 extends over 16 amino acids. Germline assignment: CDR1 SGHRS and CDR2 YFSETQ. V lost 3 bases and J lost 0, with 16 bases in between. Here the CDR3 DNA reads TGCGCCAGCAGCTCAAAGGCAGGGGGACTCTCCTACGAGCAGTACTTC. Its translation: CASSSKAGGLSYEQYF. The full variable domain, in which reference TRBV5-1 and TRBJ2-7 provide the parts outside the CDR3, is KAGVTQTPRYLIKTRGQQVTLSCSPISGHRSVSWYQQTPGQGLQFLFEYFSETQRNKGNFPGRFSGRQFSNSRSEMNVSTLELGDSALYLCASSSKAGGLSYEQYFGPGTRLTVT.

This rearrangement joins TRBV27 to TRBJ2-7; 8 positions agree with TRBD2. Trimming removed 5 bases from V and 3 bases from J; junction bases left unmatched: 6. The CDR3 extends over 14 amino acids. CDR1 MNHEY and CDR2 SMNVEV come from the germline V gene (reference sequence). CDR3 sequence (DNA): TGTGCCAGCAGTAAAGGGACTAGATACTACGAGCAGTACTTC. Residues: CASSKGTRYYEQYF.

The chain uses TRBV7-9 and TRBJ1-2; TRBD1 matches at 7 bases. Looked up from germline, CDR1 is SEHNR and CDR2 is FQNEAQ (reference sequence). The CDR3 is 13 amino acids. The J segment lost 4 bases and the V segment lost 4 bases, leaving 3 bases of the junction unmatched. This CDR3 is CASSSGQVYGYTF. The CDR3, as DNA: TGTGCCAGCAGCTCTGGACAGGTCTATGGCTACACCTTC.

The V gene is TRBV29-1, the J gene TRBJ2-5, with TRBD1 matching 7 bases. Germline values: CDR1 SQVTM, CDR2 ANQGSEA. The V and J ends lost 0 bases and 2 bases, in that order; junction bases with no gene match: 6. The CDR3 is made up of 15 amino acids. The CDR3 nucleotides read TGCAGCGTTGAAGAGTTGATGGGACAGCAAGAGACCCAGTACTTC. Translating it yields CSVEELMGQQETQYF.

The rearrangement joins TRBV6-1 to TRBJ1-2, with D uncertain. Trimming cost V 2 bases and J 5 bases, with 9 bases left between them. The CDR3 consists of 13 residues. CDR1 is MNHNS, CDR2 SASEGT, per germline. The DNA for the CDR3 is TGTGCCAGCAGTGAAACAGTGGTTTATGGCTACACCTTC. Translation: CASSETVVYGYTF.

V gene TRBV10-3 combines with J gene TRBJ2-6, with TRBD1 matching over 9 bases. V was pared by 8 bases and J by 1 base, with 6 bases of the junction left unmatched. This CDR3 has 16 amino acids. Germline loops: CDR1 ENHRY, CDR2 SYGVKD. CDR3 sequence (DNA): TGTGCCATCCCGGGACAGGGTGCGTCTGGGGCCAACGTCCTGACTTTC. This translates into CAIPGQGASGANVLTF.

This sequence joins TRBV4-1 and TRBJ2-1; D possibly corresponds to TRBD2 (6 bases). The CDR3 contains 14 residues. The V end was cut by 4 bases, the J end by 5 bases, with 12 bases between. Germline V gene data show CDR1 as MGHRA and CDR2 as YSYEKL. CDR3 protein: CASSPLGGNNEQFF. Written as DNA, the CDR3 is TGCGCCAGCAGCCCTCTGGGGGGTAACAATGAGCAGTTCTTC.

The V call is TRBV19, the J call TRBJ1-3; 9 nucleotides agree with TRBD1. Germline V gene lookup returns CDR1 LNHDA and CDR2 SQIVND (reference sequence). Trimming cost V 4 bases and J 2 bases; bases outside gene matches: 3. The CDR3 covers 15 residues. Written as DNA, the CDR3 is TGTGCCAGTAGTAGTACAGGGGGCACTGGAAACACCATATATTTT. It codes for CASSSTGGTGNTIYF.

The V call is TRBV27, the J call TRBJ2-6; D remains ambiguous. CDR3 length: 15 residues. CDR1 and CDR2 from the germline V gene are MNHEY and SMNVEV (reference sequence). Between the trimmed V and J ends, which lost 5 bases and 0 bases, there was a span of 8 bases. Here the CDR3 reads CASSPGSSGANVLTF. Written as DNA, the CDR3 is TGTGCCAGCAGTCCAGGTAGCTCTGGGGCCAACGTCCTGACTTTC.

The chain combines TRBV6-1 with TRBJ2-7, with D possibly matching TRBD1 (6 bases). The V gene lost 2 bases and the J gene lost 2 bases, with 16 bases spanning the gap. Germline values: CDR1 MNHNS, CDR2 SASEGT. The CDR3 is 16 amino acids. Here the CDR3 DNA reads TGTGCCAGCAGTGAATACGCGCCGGACAGCCCCTACGAGCAGTACTTC. Amino acids: CASSEYAPDSPYEQYF.

The CDR3: CASSLGLTATGNTIYF. The CDR3 coding sequence is TGTGCCAGCAGCTTGGGTCTGACAGCAACTGGAAACACCATATATTTT. The chain uses TRBV5-5 and TRBJ1-3, with D perhaps TRBD1 (5 bases). Trimming pared 0 bases from V and 2 bases from J, leaving 12 bases between. There are 16 residues in the CDR3. Per the germline V gene, CDR1 is SGHKS and CDR2 is YYEKEE (reference sequence).

This clone appeared once. This chain connects TRBV29-1 to TRBJ1-1; D possibly corresponds to TRBD1 (6 bases). From germline, CDR1 is SQVTM and CDR2 ANQGSEA. This CDR3 contains 13 residues. Trimming shortened V by 6 bases and J by 1 base, and 12 bases separated the two germline ends. This chain's CDR3 is CSVARGPNTEAFF. CDR3 bases: TGCAGCGTCGCCAGGGGACCGAACACTGAAGCTTTCTTT.

CDR3 protein: CASSSDRYYGYTF. The DNA for the CDR3 is TGTGCCAGCAGTTCAGACAGGTACTATGGCTACACCTTC. The J gene is TRBJ1-2, the V gene TRBV6-6, with a weak D call TRBD1 (6 bases). The V end was cut by 4 bases, the J end by 3 bases, with 9 bases between. CDR1 and CDR2 (germline): MNHNY, SVGAGI (reference sequence). This CDR3 comprises 13 residues.

The chain couples TRBV19 to TRBJ1-4; D remains ambiguous. The CDR3 length is 12 residues. V dropped 7 bases and J dropped 7 bases, with 10 bases sitting between them. Germline V gene sequence: CDR1 LNHDA, CDR2 SQIVND (reference sequence). The CDR3 nucleotides are TGTGCCAGTAAGTCGTCGAGTGAAAAACTGTTTTTT. It specifies CASKSSSEKLFF.

This chain connects TRBV5-1 to TRBJ2-3; 9 bases fit TRBD2. The CDR3 contains 14 residues. Trimming took 7 bases from V and 1 from J; bases not matched to a gene: 4. In germline, CDR1 is SGHRS, CDR2 YFSETQ. The CDR3 nucleotides read TGCGCCAGCTCCGCGGGGGGGGGCACAGATACGCAGTATTTT. Protein: CASSAGGGTDTQYF.

V is TRBV2 and J is TRBJ2-7; 8 nucleotides line up with TRBD1. The J segment lost 5 bases and the V segment lost 10 bases, leaving 10 bases of the junction unmatched. This CDR3 spans 13 amino acids. The germline gives CDR1 SNHLY, CDR2 FYNNEI. The CDR3 nucleotides are TGTGCCACAACACAGGGGGGAACGGACGAGCAGTACTTC. Residues: CATTQGGTDEQYF.

This chain joins TRBV10-3 and TRBJ1-2; 9 bases map to TRBD1. The CDR3 totals 17 residues. Germline trimming cut 4 bases from V and 8 bases from J; bases unmatched to any gene: 17. CDR1 ENHRY and CDR2 SYGVKD come from the germline V gene. CDR3 DNA: TGTGCCATCAGTGGGGGGATGGGGACAGGGCAAATCGACGGCTACACCTTC. It translates to CAISGGMGTGQIDGYTF.

This clone is a singleton in its sample. The V and J genes are TRBV5-6 and TRBJ1-5, with 8 bases lining up with TRBD1. CDR3 length equals 15 residues. The trim removed 2 bases at V and 5 bases at J, leaving 6 bases unmatched. The germline gives CDR1 SGHDT, CDR2 YYEEEE. CDR3 bases: TGTGCCAGCAGCTTAGGACAGGGTGTCCATCAGCCCCAGCATTTT. Translating it yields CASSLGQGVHQPQHF.